The present entry profiles one T cell receptor (beta chain) with its context. The antigen is not known. The data were obtained in a study of T cell responses to AZD1222 COVID-19 vaccine. As for the study in general: Second-dose timings of about 4 or about 12 weeks were pooled. Study-wide results and caveats: Compared with day 0, the breadth and depth of the Spike-specific TCR repertoire rose significantly after two doses of AZD1222. Donors were mostly white British, more females; clonal diversity possibly underestimated. CD4 TCRs linked to vaccination spanned spike, dominating at 160-218 and 743-854.

The germline gives CDR1 SGHTS, CDR2 YDEGEE. The CDR3 spans 13 residues. Between the trimmed V and J ends, which lost 0 bases and 2 bases, there was a span of 6 bases. Some clones are missing from TCRdb's copy, which holds only in-frame ones; the method was immunoSEQ multiplex PCR. This sample has about 100,000 clones, with about 87% found just once. The V and J genes are TRBV5-8 and TRBJ2-7; D remains unclear. The specimen was peripheral blood, collected on day 0 of AZD1222 vaccination. This TCR was recovered from an adult in good health. For the CDR3, the DNA is TGTGCCAGCAGCTTGGGACCAACCTACGAGCAGTACTTC. Translated, it gives CASSLGPTYEQYF.